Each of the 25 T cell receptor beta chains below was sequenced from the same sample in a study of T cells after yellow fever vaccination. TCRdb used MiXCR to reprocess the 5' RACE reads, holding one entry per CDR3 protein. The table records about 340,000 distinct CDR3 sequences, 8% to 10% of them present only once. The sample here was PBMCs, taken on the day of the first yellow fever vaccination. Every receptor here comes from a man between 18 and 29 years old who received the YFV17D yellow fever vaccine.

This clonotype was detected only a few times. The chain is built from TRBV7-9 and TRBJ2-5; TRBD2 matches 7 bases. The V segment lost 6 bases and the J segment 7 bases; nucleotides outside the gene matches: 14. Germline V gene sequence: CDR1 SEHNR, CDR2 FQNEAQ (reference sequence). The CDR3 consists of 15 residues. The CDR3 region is CASSFPGTNSPTQYF. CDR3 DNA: TGTGCCAGCAGTTTTCCCGGGACTAACTCACCGACCCAGTACTTC.

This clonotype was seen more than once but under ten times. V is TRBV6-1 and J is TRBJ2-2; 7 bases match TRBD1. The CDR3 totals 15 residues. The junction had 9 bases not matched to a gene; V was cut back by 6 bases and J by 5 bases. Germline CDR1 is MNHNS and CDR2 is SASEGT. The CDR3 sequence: CASSRQGDGTGELFF. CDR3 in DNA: TGTGCCAGCAGCCGCCAGGGGGATGGAACCGGGGAGCTGTTTTTT.

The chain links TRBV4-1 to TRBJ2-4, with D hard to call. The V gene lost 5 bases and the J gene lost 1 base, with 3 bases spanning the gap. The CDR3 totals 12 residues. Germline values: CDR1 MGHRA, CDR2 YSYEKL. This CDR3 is CASSGAKNIQYF. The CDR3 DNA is TGCGCCAGCAGCGGGGCCAAAAACATTCAGTACTTC.

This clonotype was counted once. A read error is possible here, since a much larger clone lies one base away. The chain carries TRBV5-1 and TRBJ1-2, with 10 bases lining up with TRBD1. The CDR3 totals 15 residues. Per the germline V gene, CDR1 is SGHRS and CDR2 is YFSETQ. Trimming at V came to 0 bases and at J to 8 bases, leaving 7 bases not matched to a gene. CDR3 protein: CASSLVLGQGEGYTF. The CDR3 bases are TGCGCCAGCAGCTTGGTCCTTGGACAGGGGGAGGGCTACACCTTC.

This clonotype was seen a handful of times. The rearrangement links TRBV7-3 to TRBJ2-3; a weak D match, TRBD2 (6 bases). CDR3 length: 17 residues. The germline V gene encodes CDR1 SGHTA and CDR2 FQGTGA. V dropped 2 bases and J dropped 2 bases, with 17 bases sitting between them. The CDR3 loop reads CASSLGRPGLPTDTQYF. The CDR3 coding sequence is TGTGCCAGCAGCTTAGGGCGACCGGGACTTCCCACAGATACGCAGTATTTT.

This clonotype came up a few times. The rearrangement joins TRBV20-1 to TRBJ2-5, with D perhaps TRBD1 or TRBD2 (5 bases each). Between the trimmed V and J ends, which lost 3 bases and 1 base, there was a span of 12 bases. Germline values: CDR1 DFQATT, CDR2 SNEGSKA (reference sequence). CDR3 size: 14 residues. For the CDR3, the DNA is TGCAGTGCTAGCGGGACGCGTTTCCAAGAGACCCAGTACTTC. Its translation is CSASGTRFQETQYF.

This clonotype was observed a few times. CDR3 residues: CASSPHPAGDYNEQFF. The CDR3 DNA follows: TGTGCCAGCAGCCCCCACCCAGCGGGGGACTACAATGAGCAGTTCTTC. This chain uses TRBV7-3 with TRBJ2-1, with 8 bases lining up with TRBD2. V lost 5 bases and J lost 3; bases outside the gene matches: 9. The length of the CDR3 is 16 residues. Germline V gene data show CDR1 as SGHTA and CDR2 as FQGTGA.

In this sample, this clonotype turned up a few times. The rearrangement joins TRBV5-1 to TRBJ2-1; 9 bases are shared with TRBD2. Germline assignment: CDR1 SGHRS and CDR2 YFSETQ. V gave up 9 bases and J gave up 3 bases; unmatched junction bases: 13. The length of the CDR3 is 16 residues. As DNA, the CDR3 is TGCGCCACCTCGATGCTAGCGGGGAGAGTCTACAATGAGCAGTTCTTC. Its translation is CATSMLAGRVYNEQFF.

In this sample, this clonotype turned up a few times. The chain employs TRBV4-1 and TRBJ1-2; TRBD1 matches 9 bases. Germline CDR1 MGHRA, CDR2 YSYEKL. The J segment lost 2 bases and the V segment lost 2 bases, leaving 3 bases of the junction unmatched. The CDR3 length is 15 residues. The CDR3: CASSQPGTGNYGYTF. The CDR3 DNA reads TGCGCCAGCAGCCAACCCGGGACAGGGAACTATGGCTACACCTTC.

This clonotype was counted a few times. The CDR3 is CASSLDAGGEKLFF. CDR3 bases: TGCGCCAGCAGCTTGGATGCGGGAGGTGAAAAACTGTTTTTT. The V call is TRBV5-1, the J call TRBJ1-4; D not resolved. The CDR3 extends over 14 amino acids. The germline V gene has CDR1 SGHRS and CDR2 YFSETQ. The ends were cut back, 0 bases at V and 7 bases at J, with 10 bases in the middle.

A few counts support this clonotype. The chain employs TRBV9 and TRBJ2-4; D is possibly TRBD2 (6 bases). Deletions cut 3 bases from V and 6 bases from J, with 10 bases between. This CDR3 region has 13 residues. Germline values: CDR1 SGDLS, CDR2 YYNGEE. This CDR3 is CASSDPGLNIQYF. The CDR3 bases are TGTGCCAGCAGCGACCCGGGACTAAACATTCAGTACTTC.

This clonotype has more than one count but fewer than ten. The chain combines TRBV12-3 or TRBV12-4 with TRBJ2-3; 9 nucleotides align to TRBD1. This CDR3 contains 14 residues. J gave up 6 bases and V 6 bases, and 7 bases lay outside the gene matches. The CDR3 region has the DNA TGTGCCAGCAGAGTGGTACAGGGGGCTGATACGCAGTATTTT. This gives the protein CASRVVQGADTQYF.

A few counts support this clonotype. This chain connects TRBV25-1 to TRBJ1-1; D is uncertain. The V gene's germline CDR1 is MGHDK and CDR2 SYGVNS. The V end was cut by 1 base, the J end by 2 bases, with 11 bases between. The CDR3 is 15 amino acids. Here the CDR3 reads CASSESVGRNTEAFF. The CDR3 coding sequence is TGTGCCAGCAGTGAATCGGTAGGGCGAAACACTGAAGCTTTCTTT.

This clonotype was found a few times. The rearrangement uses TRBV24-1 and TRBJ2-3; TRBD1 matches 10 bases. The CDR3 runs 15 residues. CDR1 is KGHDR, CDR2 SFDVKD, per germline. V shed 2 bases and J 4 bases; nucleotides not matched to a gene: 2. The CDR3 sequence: CATSDSGQGADTQYF. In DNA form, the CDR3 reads TGTGCCACCAGTGATTCAGGACAGGGGGCAGATACGCAGTATTTT.

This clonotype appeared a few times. For the CDR3, the DNA is TGTGCCAGCAGCTCCTTTCAAAATGAGCAGTTCTTC. Translating it yields CASSSFQNEQFF. V gene TRBV7-8 combines with J gene TRBJ2-1; D remains unclear. CDR1 is SGHVS, CDR2 FQNEAQ, per germline. V lost 4 bases and J 7 bases, leaving 8 bases between the germline ends. The CDR3 sequence is 12 residues long.

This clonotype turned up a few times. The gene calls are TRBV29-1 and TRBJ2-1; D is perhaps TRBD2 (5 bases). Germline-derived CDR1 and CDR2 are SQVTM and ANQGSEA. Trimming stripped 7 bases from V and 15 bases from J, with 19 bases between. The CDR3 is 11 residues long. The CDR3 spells CSALSGEAAFF. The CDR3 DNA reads TGCAGCGCCCTCAGCGGTGAAGCTGCGTTCTTC.

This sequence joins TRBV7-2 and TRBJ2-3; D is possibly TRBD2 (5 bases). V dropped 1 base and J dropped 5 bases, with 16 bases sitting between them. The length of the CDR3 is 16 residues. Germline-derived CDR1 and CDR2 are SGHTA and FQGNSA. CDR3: CASSLGLLRARDTQYF. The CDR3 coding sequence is TGTGCCAGCAGCTTAGGGTTGTTGAGGGCGAGAGATACGCAGTATTTT. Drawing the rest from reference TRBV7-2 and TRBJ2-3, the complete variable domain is GAGVSQSPSNKVTEKGKDVELRCDPISGHTALYWYRQSLGQGLEFLIYFQGNSAPDKSGLPSDRFSAERTGGSVSTLTIQRTQQEDSAVYLCASSLGLLRARDTQYFGPGTRLTVL.

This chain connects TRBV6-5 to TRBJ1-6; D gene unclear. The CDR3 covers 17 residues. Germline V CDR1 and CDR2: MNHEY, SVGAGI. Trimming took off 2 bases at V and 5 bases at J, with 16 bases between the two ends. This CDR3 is CASSYRVREWNNSPLHF. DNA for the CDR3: TGTGCCAGCAGTTACCGCGTACGGGAATGGAATAATTCACCCCTCCACTTT.

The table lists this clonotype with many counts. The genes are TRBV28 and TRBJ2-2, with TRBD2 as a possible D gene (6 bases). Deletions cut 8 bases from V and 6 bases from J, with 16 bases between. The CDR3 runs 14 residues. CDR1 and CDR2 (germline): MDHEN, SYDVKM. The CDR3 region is CASRGSVSPGELFF. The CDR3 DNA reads TGTGCCAGCCGGGGGTCAGTTAGCCCCGGGGAGCTGTTTTTT.

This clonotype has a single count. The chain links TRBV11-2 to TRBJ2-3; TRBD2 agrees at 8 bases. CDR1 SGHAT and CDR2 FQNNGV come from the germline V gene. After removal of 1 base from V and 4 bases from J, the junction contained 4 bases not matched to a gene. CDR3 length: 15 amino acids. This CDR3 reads CASSLGVGGADTQYF. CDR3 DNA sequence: TGTGCCAGCAGCTTAGGGGTCGGGGGGGCAGATACGCAGTATTTT.

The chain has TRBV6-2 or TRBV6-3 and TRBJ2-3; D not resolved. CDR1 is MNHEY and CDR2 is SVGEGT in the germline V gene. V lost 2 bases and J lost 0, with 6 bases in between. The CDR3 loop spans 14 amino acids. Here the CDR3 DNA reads TGTGCCAGCAGTTACACGTACAGCACAGATACGCAGTATTTT. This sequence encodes CASSYTYSTDTQYF.

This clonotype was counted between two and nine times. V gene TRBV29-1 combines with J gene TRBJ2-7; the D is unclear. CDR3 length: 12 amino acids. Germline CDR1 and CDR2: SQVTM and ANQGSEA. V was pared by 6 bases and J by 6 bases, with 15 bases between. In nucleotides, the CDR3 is TGCAGCGTCGTGCCCGGGCCCTCCGAGCAGTACTTC. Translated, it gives CSVVPGPSEQYF.

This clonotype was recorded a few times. The CDR3 DNA sequence: TGTGCCAGCAGACCAGGGGGCGCCTATGGCTACACCTTC. This sequence encodes CASRPGGAYGYTF. The chain has TRBV7-2 and TRBJ1-2; TRBD1 matches at 8 bases. CDR1 is SGHTA and CDR2 is FQGNSA in the germline V gene. The CDR3 runs to 13 residues. Germline trimming cut 6 bases from V and 4 bases from J; bases unmatched to any gene: 4.

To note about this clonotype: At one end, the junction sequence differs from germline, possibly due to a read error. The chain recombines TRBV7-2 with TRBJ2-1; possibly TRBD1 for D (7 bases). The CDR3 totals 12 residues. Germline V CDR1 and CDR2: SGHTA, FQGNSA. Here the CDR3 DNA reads TGTGCCAGCAGCTTGCAGGGGGGATTTCTCCTCTTC. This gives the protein CASSLQGGFLLF.

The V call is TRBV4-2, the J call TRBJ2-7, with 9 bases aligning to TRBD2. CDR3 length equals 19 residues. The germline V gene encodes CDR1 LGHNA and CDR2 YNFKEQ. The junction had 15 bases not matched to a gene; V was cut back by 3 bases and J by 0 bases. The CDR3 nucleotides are TGTGCCAGCAGCCACCCATCCCTCACAGCGGGGGGCAGCTCCTACGAGCAGTACTTC. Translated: CASSHPSLTAGGSSYEQYF.